Here is one T cell receptor (beta chain) with its context. Its antigen remains unknown. The PCR ran on 60 Vbeta and 13 Jbeta primers. TCRdb keeps only in-frame clones here, not all; method: immunoSEQ multiplex PCR. This table has 110,000 to 150,000 clones, roughly 70% appearing once. These data are taken from a study of cytomegalovirus exposure and HLA in healthy donors. General study points: Roughly even sequencing depth across donors was the assumption behind the presence/absence analyses. An ancestry cluster, one associated with Asian ancestry, reportedly showed fewer N-insertions than the roughly 610-donor mean in a later analysis. In an earlier analysis, productive rearrangement rates for most beta V segments clustered near 87% or 30%.

The TCR comes from a young man in good health and CMV-seronegative. The sample consisted of PBMCs.

The CDR3 bases are TGCGCCAGCATGATCGGCCAGGTTATAAACACCATATATTTT. This gives the protein CASMIGQVINTIYF. This rearrangement joins TRBV5-1 to TRBJ1-3; D ambiguous. CDR1 is SGHRS, CDR2 YFSETQ, per germline. V was cut by 6 bases and J by 6 bases, with 16 bases left in between. This CDR3 is built from 14 residues.